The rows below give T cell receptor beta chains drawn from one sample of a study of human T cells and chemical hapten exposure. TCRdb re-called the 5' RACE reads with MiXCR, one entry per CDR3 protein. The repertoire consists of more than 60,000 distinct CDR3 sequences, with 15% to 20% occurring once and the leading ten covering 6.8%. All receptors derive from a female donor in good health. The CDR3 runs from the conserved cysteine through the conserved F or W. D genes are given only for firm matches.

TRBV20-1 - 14 CSARDRGHSYEQYF
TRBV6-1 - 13 CASSELGGSPLHF
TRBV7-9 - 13 CASSLALGDTQYF
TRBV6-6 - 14 CASSYSGTPYGYTF
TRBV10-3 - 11 CAISEGDTQYF
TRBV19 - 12 CASSSVRYGYTF
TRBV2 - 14 CASSDRRVDQPQHF
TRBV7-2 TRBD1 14 CASSPPGQIYGYTF
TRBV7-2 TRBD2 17 CASSLKGTSGREETQYF
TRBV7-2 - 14 CATAGGPNTGELFF
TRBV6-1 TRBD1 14 CASSKDRTNTEAFF
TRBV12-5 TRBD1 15 CASGMGQGVSDTQYF
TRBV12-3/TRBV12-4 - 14 CASSSWDRHNEQFF
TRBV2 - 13 CASNQGIIDEQFF
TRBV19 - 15 CASSTSWGATGELFF
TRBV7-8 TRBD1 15 CASSVGQRINTEAFF
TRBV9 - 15 CASSVETGPLSPLHF
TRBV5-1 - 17 CASRPLAGADSTDTQYF
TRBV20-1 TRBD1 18 CSARERALGQGRYNEQFF
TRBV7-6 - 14 CASSLSDRRNTIYF
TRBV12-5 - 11 CASGLGRNAFF
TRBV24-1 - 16 CATSDGSSGLNEKLFF
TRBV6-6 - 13 CASSPNRSYEQYF
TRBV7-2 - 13 CASNPTTGHEQFF
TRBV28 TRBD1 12 CATSGGNSPLHF
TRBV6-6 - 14 CASSYSEIFYGYTF
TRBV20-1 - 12 CSARGSNGEQFF
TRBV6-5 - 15 CASSYSSGSSSPLHF
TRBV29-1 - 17 CSVVKSQFEGVGTEAFF
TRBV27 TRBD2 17 CASSLLSGRGFRNEQFF
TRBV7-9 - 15 CASSLAEGEGEKLFF
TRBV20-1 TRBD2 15 CSATPVAGPPDTQYF
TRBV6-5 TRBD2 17 CASSPTSGVPSYNEQFF
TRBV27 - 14 CASSFTNQGTEAFF
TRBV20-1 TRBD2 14 CSARSSGDSYEQYF
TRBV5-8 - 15 CASSVYRIQNTEAFF
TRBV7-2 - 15 CASSLSSGAHEKLFF
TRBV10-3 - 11 CAISADTEAFF
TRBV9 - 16 CASSVDAGEHYNEQFF
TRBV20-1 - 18 CSAREFVDHWRFNTEAFF
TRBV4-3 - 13 CASSQGGDSPLHF
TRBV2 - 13 CASSESYNSPLHF